The entry below gives a single T cell receptor beta chain sequence along with its context. The target antigen is unknown. The source of the sample is a study of T cell repertoires in aging, cancer and after chemotherapy. Turning to the study itself: Donor ages fell into six groups from 30 or younger up to 70 or older.

Study-wide points: Age-matched healthy donors had significantly more diverse, less clonal blood TCR repertoires than untreated cancer patients. Across the chemotherapy interval, each cancer cohort showed higher median generation probability, suggesting thymic rebound.

Rearranged V-D-J TRB sequences were amplified with a mixed TRB-A/B primer pool. TCRdb processed the multiplex PCR reads anew with MiXCR; each CDR3 protein has one entry. The sample lists about 13,000 distinct CDR3 sequences, 35% to 40% occurring once. The CDR3 spans 16 residues. CDR1 and CDR2 from the germline V gene are MNHEY and SMNVEV (reference sequence). Trimming took 6 bases from V and 2 from J; bases not matched to a gene: 10. TCR beta rearrangements were amplified from peripheral blood genomic DNA. The rearrangement joins TRBV27 to TRBJ2-3; 8 bases are a match to TRBD2. This receptor was identified in a human donor in good health. The donor label of this sample is uncertain. Sequenced sample: blood. CDR3 in DNA: TGTGCCAGCAGCAGGTGGACTAGCCCATCCACAGATACGCAGTATTTT. As protein: CASSRWTSPSTDTQYF.